Shown below are 25 T cell receptor beta chains from a single sample sequenced in a study of cytomegalovirus exposure and HLA in healthy donors. A multiplex PCR was run with 60 Vbeta primers and 13 Jbeta primers. Generated by immunoSEQ multiplex PCR, the TCRdb table keeps only in-frame clones and is missing some. In the table there are approximately 140,000 clones, about 60% of which are singletons. The sequencing sample was made of PBMCs. The receptors here all came from a woman aged 55-69 years in good health and CMV-seropositive.

This clone was seen a few times. The chain employs TRBV28 and TRBJ2-5; D is unclear. Trimming stripped 3 bases from V and 1 base from J, with 9 bases between. The CDR3 sequence is 14 residues long. Germline V CDR1 and CDR2: MDHEN, SYDVKM. CDR3 coding DNA: TGTGCCAGCAGTTTGGCGACATCCCAAGAGACCCAGTACTTC. Its translation is CASSLATSQETQYF. The variable domain in full, completed from reference TRBV28 and TRBJ2-5, reads DVKVTQSSRYLVKRTGEKVFLECVQDMDHENMFWYRQDPGLGLRLIYFSYDVKMKEKGDIPEGYSVSREKKERFSLILESASTNQTSMYLCASSLATSQETQYFGPGTRLLVL.

This clone was picked up a small number of times. This rearrangement joins TRBV5-6 to TRBJ1-5; TRBD1 might be the D (5 bases). Germline CDR1 reads SGHDT; CDR2 reads YYEEEE. Between the trimmed V and J ends, which lost 3 bases and 3 bases, there was a span of 10 bases. This CDR3 has 14 residues. CDR3 residues: CASSSDSLNQPQHF. The DNA for the CDR3 is TGTGCCAGCAGCTCCGACAGTCTCAATCAGCCCCAGCATTTT.

The chain links TRBV7-3 to TRBJ2-7, with 12 positions matching TRBD2. Trimming removed 5 bases from V and 3 bases from J; junction bases left unmatched: 5. Looked up from germline, CDR1 is SGHTA and CDR2 is FQGTGA. The CDR3 is 15 residues long. The CDR3 reads CASSMGLAGFYEQYF. Here the CDR3 DNA reads TGTGCCAGCAGCATGGGACTAGCGGGTTTCTACGAGCAGTACTTC.

The chain combines TRBV6-5 with TRBJ1-1, with 8 bases aligning to TRBD1. After removal of 2 bases from V and 3 bases from J, the junction contained 2 bases not matched to a gene. The CDR3 sequence is 14 residues long. Germline V gives CDR1 MNHEY, CDR2 SVGAGI. The CDR3 here is CASSYGTGDTEAFF. The CDR3 DNA sequence: TGTGCCAGCAGTTACGGGACAGGAGACACTGAAGCTTTCTTT.

The V gene is TRBV9, the J gene TRBJ2-5; TRBD2 matches at 9 bases. The last part of the DNA fits TRBJ2-7 better; the J call may be wrong. Germline values: CDR1 SGDLS, CDR2 YYNGEE. The length of the CDR3 is 14 residues. The CDR3 DNA reads as TGTGCCAGCAGCGTAGGGACTAGCGTCAGCGAGCAGTACTTC. This codes for CASSVGTSVSEQYF.

The rearrangement joins TRBV4-3 to TRBJ1-1; weak D call: TRBD1 (6 bases). In germline, CDR1 is LGHNA, CDR2 YSLEER. The CDR3 loop spans 21 amino acids. The ends were cut back, 3 bases at V and 2 bases at J, with 31 bases in the middle. The CDR3 nucleotides read TGCGCCAGCAGCCAGACAACGGCAGGGGACGCTTCTAAAGCTATAAACACTGAAGCTTTCTTT. It encodes CASSQTTAGDASKAINTEAFF.

The gene calls are TRBV7-2 and TRBJ2-7; D is perhaps TRBD2 (5 bases). The V gene's germline CDR1 is SGHTA and CDR2 FQGNSA. The CDR3 consists of 13 residues. V was cut by 5 bases and J by 4 bases, with 12 bases left in between. The CDR3: CASSRNSEYEQYF. DNA for the CDR3: TGTGCCAGCAGCAGAAATAGCGAATACGAGCAGTACTTC.

This clone was counted a few times. In nucleotides, the CDR3 is TGTGCCAGCAGTTTAGGGGACAGATCGTCCAATGAAAAACTGTTTTTT. Residues: CASSLGDRSSNEKLFF. V usage is TRBV28 and J usage is TRBJ1-4, with TRBD1 matching 7 bases. Germline V gene lookup returns CDR1 MDHEN and CDR2 SYDVKM. V lost 2 bases and J lost 5; bases outside the gene matches: 8. This CDR3 region has 16 residues.

This clone was seen only a few times. The chain joins TRBV7-3 to TRBJ2-3, with TRBD2 identical over 13 bases. Per the germline V gene, CDR1 is SGHTA and CDR2 is FQGTGA. J lost 4 bases, V lost 6 bases, and 7 bases had no gene match. This CDR3 has 16 amino acids. CDR3 sequence: CASRATSGRSPDTQYF. For the CDR3, the DNA is TGTGCCAGCAGGGCGACTAGCGGGAGGAGCCCAGATACGCAGTATTTT. The full variable domain, in which reference TRBV7-3 and TRBJ2-3 provide the parts outside the CDR3, is GAGVSQTPSNKVTEKGKYVELRCDPISGHTALYWYRQSLGQGPEFLIYFQGTGAADDSGLPNDRFFAVRPEGSVSTLKIQRTERGDSAVYLCASRATSGRSPDTQYFGPGTRLTVL.

This sequence joins TRBV9 and TRBJ2-1, with D tentatively TRBD1 (6 bases). The CDR3 loop spans 15 amino acids. V was clipped by 0 bases and J by 4 bases, with 11 bases between them. Germline V gene data show CDR1 as SGDLS and CDR2 as YYNGEE. CDR3 protein: CASSVEQGAYNEQFF. DNA for the CDR3: TGTGCCAGCAGCGTAGAACAGGGAGCGTACAATGAGCAGTTCTTC.

The table lists this clone with a count of one. The chain joins TRBV28 to TRBJ2-1; D possibly corresponds to TRBD2 (5 bases). Trimming took off 3 bases at V and 2 bases at J, with 14 bases between the two ends. The CDR3 sequence is 16 residues long. Germline CDR1 MDHEN, CDR2 SYDVKM. The DNA for the CDR3 is TGTGCCAGCAGTTTTGGGTTGCGGAGGACCTACAATGAGCAGTTCTTC. Protein product: CASSFGLRRTYNEQFF.

The chain couples TRBV19 to TRBJ2-2; D unresolved. CDR3 length: 15 residues. Trimming took 0 bases from V and 6 from J, leaving 11 bases between them. The germline CDR1 and CDR2 sequences are LNHDA and SQIVND (reference sequence). CDR3 in DNA: TGTGCCAGTAGTATAGATGGGCAGGCGTCCGGGGAGCTGTTTTTT. It codes for CASSIDGQASGELFF.

The chain links TRBV7-9 to TRBJ2-7, with 14 positions matching TRBD2. This CDR3 has 15 residues. Per germline, CDR1 SEHNR and CDR2 FQNEAQ (reference sequence). V trimming: 5 bases; J trimming: 7 bases; junction bases outside the gene matches: 7. The CDR3 region is CASSETTSGREEQYF. Here the CDR3 DNA reads TGTGCCAGCAGCGAAACGACTAGCGGGAGGGAGGAGCAGTACTTC.

This clone appeared a single time. The gene calls are TRBV28 and TRBJ1-2; no definite D call. CDR3 size: 13 residues. V was clipped by 6 bases and J by 5 bases, with 13 bases between them. Germline V gene data show CDR1 as MDHEN and CDR2 as SYDVKM. This CDR3 is CASRAAGYYGYTF. Here the CDR3 DNA reads TGTGCCAGCAGAGCGGCGGGGTATTATGGCTACACCTTC.

This sequence joins TRBV5-6 and TRBJ2-5, with TRBD2 as a possible D gene (6 bases). Trimming removed 2 bases at V and 5 bases at J, with 13 bases between. The CDR3 runs 14 residues. CDR1 is SGHDT, CDR2 YYEEEE, per germline. The CDR3 DNA is TGTGCCAGCAGCTTTGGGGGGATAAGTGAGACCCAGTACTTC. Its translation: CASSFGGISETQYF.

The V call is TRBV5-1, the J call TRBJ2-2, with TRBD2 matching over 14 bases. J was trimmed by 5 bases and V by 6 bases; bases with no gene match: 3. Germline V gene sequence: CDR1 SGHRS, CDR2 YFSETQ. The CDR3 covers 15 residues. CDR3 residues: CASTGLAGATGELFF. The DNA for the CDR3 is TGCGCCAGCACGGGACTAGCGGGAGCAACCGGGGAGCTGTTTTTT.

The CDR3 spells CASSLRLAKETQYF. Written as DNA, the CDR3 is TGTGCCAGCAGCTTAAGACTAGCGAAGGAGACCCAGTACTTC. J is TRBJ2-5 and V is TRBV7-2, with 8 bases lining up with TRBD2. Germline-derived CDR1 and CDR2 are SGHTA and FQGNSA. CDR3 length: 14 amino acids. J gave up 5 bases and V 2 bases, and 4 bases lay outside the gene matches.

This clone was detected only a few times. J is TRBJ2-2 and V is TRBV28, with TRBD2 matching 10 bases. Germline V gene lookup returns CDR1 MDHEN and CDR2 SYDVKM. With 7 bases clipped from V and 6 bases from J, the junction kept 5 bases outside the gene matches. The CDR3 covers 14 residues. This CDR3 is CASTVLAGPGELFF. The CDR3 coding sequence is TGTGCCAGCACCGTACTAGCGGGACCCGGGGAGCTGTTTTTT.

Only one count was recorded for this clone. The genes are TRBV6-1 and TRBJ2-7, with D perhaps matching TRBD2 (5 bases). Trimming left V 6 bases short and J 6 bases short, with 12 bases between. This CDR3 is 12 amino acids long. Per the germline V gene, CDR1 is MNHNS and CDR2 is SASEGT. This chain's CDR3 is CASRETGGEQYF. Written as DNA, the CDR3 is TGTGCCAGCAGAGAAACTGGAGGCGAGCAGTACTTC.

The chain employs TRBV4-2 and TRBJ1-3; D not certain. Per the germline V gene, CDR1 is LGHNA and CDR2 is YNFKEQ. The V gene lost 4 bases and the J gene lost 0 bases, with 10 bases spanning the gap. The CDR3 extends over 15 amino acids. The CDR3 DNA follows: TGTGCCAGCAGCCCCCAAGGGAGCTCTGGAAACACCATATATTTT. Translation gives CASSPQGSSGNTIYF.

The chain is built from TRBV7-2 and TRBJ1-5, with D possibly being TRBD1 (5 bases). Germline CDR1 is SGHTA and CDR2 is FQGNSA. V was trimmed by 0 bases and J by 6 bases, leaving 12 bases between them. The CDR3 extends over 15 amino acids. DNA for the CDR3: TGTGCCAGCAGCTTAGCAGGGGCCGGGAGTCAGCCCCAGCATTTT. It yields the protein CASSLAGAGSQPQHF.

This chain connects TRBV7-2 to TRBJ1-5; 7 bases align to TRBD1. The J segment lost 7 bases and the V segment lost 5 bases, leaving 5 bases of the junction unmatched. Germline V gene sequence: CDR1 SGHTA, CDR2 FQGNSA. The CDR3 spans 13 residues. In nucleotides, the CDR3 is TGTGCCAGCAGCCCAGGACAGGCCCAGCCCCAGCATTTT. Translated, it gives CASSPGQAQPQHF.

This clone was observed a handful of times. J is TRBJ2-1 and V is TRBV4-1; TRBD1 is a possible D gene (6 bases). The germline V gene has CDR1 MGHRA and CDR2 YSYEKL. This CDR3 comprises 13 residues. The V gene lost 1 base and the J gene lost 10 bases, with 11 bases spanning the gap. This CDR3 reads CASSQASGTEQFF. For the CDR3, the DNA is TGCGCCAGCAGCCAAGCGTCCGGGACAGAGCAGTTCTTC.

This clone was seen a handful of times. The chain is built from TRBV28 and TRBJ2-7; no clear D. V was shortened by 5 bases and J by 3 bases, with 8 bases between the two germline ends. Looked up from germline, CDR1 is MDHEN and CDR2 is SYDVKM. The CDR3 is 12 amino acids. The CDR3 sequence is CASSPPRYEQYF. In DNA, the CDR3 is TGTGCCAGCAGTCCTCCCCGCTACGAGCAGTACTTC.

As for this clone: Germline is not matched at one junction end, which may reflect a read error. The V gene is TRBV7-9, the J gene TRBJ2-2; D may be TRBD2 (6 bases). The V gene's germline CDR1 is SEHNR and CDR2 FQNEAQ (reference sequence). CDR3 length: 15 amino acids. The CDR3 is CASSLAVADTGELFF. The CDR3 coding sequence is TGTGCCAGCAGTTTAGCGGTCGCGGACACCGGGGAGCTGTTTTTT.